This T cell receptor beta chain stems from a study of control samples from healthy donors and cancer patients. The protocol was immunoSEQ multiplex PCR, while the TCRdb copy is restricted to in-frame clones and leaves out a portion. The table has 90,000 to 95,000 clones, approximately 80% seen once. This clone was detected only once. The receptor's source is a man aged 25 to 40 in good health. Sequenced input: blood.

In DNA form, the CDR3 reads TGTGCCTGGAGCATTACAGGGCTTAACACTGAAGCTTTCTTT. Encoded protein: CAWSITGLNTEAFF. The rearrangement joins TRBV30 to TRBJ1-1; TRBD1 might be the D (6 bases). Trimming stripped 3 bases from V and 2 bases from J, with 13 bases between. The CDR3 consists of 14 residues. From germline, CDR1 is GTSNPN and CDR2 SVGIG (reference sequence).